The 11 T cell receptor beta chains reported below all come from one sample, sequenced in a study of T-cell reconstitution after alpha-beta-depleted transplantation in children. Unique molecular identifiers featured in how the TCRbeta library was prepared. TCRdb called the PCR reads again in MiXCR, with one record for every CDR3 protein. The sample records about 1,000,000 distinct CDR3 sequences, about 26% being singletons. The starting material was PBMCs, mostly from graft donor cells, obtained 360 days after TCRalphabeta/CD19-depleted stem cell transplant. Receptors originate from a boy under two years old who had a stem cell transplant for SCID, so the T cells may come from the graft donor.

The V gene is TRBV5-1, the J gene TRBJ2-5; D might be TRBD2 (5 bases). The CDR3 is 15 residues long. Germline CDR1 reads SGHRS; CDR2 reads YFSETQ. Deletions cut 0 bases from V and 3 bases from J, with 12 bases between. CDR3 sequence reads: CASSLASGFEETQYF. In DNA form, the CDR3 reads TGCGCCAGCAGCTTGGCCTCGGGGTTTGAAGAGACCCAGTACTTC.

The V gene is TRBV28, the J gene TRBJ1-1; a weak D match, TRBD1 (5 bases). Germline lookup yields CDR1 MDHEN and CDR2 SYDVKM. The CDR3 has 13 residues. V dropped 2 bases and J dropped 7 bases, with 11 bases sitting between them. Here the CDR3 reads CASSLGAYREAFF. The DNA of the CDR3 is TGTGCCAGCAGTTTAGGGGCGTATCGTGAAGCTTTCTTT.

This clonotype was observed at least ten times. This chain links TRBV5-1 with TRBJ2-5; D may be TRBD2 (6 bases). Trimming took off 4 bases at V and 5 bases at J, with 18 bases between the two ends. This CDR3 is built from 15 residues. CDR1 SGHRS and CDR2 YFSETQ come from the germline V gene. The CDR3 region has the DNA TGCGCCAGCAGCCGGGAGTCACGTCAAGGGGAGACCCAGTACTTC. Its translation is CASSRESRQGETQYF.

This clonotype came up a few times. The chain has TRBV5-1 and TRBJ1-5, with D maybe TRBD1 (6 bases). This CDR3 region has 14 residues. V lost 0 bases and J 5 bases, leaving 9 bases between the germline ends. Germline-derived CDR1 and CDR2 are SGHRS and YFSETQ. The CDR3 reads CASSLVPGDQPQHF. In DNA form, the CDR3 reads TGCGCCAGCAGCTTGGTGCCAGGGGATCAGCCCCAGCATTTT.

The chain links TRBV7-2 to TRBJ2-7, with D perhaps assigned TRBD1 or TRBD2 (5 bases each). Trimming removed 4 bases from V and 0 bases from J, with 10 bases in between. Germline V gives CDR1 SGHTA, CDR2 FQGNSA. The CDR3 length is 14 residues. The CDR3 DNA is TGTGCCAGCAGCTCCTCCGGGGCCTCCTACGAGCAGTACTTC. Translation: CASSSSGASYEQYF. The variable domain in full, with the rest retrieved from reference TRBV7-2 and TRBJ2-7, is GAGVSQSPSNKVTEKGKDVELRCDPISGHTALYWYRQSLGQGLEFLIYFQGNSAPDKSGLPSDRFSAERTGGSVSTLTIQRTQQEDSAVYLCASSSSGASYEQYFGPGTRLTVT.

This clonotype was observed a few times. CDR3 DNA: TGTGCCAGCAGTTTCGGTGTGACAGGGGTCTACAATGAGCAGTTCTTC. Its protein product is CASSFGVTGVYNEQFF. The chain carries TRBV27 and TRBJ2-1; TRBD1 matches at 8 bases. V lost 3 bases to trimming and J lost 3 bases; unmatched junction nucleotides: 7. The CDR3 has 16 residues. Germline CDR1 and CDR2: MNHEY and SMNVEV (reference sequence).

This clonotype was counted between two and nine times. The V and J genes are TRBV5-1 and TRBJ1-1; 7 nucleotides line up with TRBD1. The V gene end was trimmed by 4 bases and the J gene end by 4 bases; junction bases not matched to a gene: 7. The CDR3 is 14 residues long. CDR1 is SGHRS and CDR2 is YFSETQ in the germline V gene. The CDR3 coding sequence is TGCGCCAGCAGCCCAGGGGGATTGGGCACTGAAGCTTTCTTT. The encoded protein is CASSPGGLGTEAFF.

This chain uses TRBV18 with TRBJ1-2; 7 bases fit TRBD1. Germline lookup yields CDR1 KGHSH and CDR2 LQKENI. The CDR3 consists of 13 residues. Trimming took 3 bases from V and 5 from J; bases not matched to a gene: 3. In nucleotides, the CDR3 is TGTGCCAGCTCACCGGGGACAGAGTATGGCTACACCTTC. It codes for CASSPGTEYGYTF.

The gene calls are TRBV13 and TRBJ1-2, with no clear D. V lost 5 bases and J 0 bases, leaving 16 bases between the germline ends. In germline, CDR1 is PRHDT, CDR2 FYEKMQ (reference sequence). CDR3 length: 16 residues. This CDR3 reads CASSATHGRANYGYTF. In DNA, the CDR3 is TGTGCCAGCAGCGCAACGCACGGCCGAGCTAACTATGGCTACACCTTC.

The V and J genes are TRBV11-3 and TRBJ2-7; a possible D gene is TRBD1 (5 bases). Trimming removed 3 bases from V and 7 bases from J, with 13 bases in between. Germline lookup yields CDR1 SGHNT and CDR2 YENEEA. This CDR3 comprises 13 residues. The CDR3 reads CASSFAEGAEQYF. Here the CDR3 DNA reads TGTGCCAGCAGCTTCGCGGAAGGGGCAGAGCAGTACTTC.

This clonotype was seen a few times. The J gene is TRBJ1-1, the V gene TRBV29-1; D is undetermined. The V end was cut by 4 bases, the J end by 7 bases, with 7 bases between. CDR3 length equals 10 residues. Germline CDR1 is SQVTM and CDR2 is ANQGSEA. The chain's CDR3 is CSVGPDEAFF. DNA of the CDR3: TGCAGCGTTGGCCCAGATGAAGCTTTCTTT.